These T cell receptor beta chains were read from a single sample in a study of T cells in Graves' hyperthyroidism and ophthalmopathy. TCRdb reprocessed the multiplex PCR reads via MiXCR and lists one record per CDR3 protein. This sample has about 500,000 distinct CDR3 sequences; around an eighth occur once, and the top ten carry around a sixth. The specimen sequenced was blood. Source of these receptors: a woman younger than 35 with Graves' hyperthyroidism. Each CDR3 is given with its conserved first and last residue. The D gene is left open where the match is weak. Clone size is shown for a subset of rows, as once, few, many or a class of expanded clone.

NA,TRBV6-1,many,TRBJ1-5,14,CASRTTGTGQPQHF,TGTGCCAGCAGAACGACGGGTACGGGCCAGCCCCAGCATTTT
NA,TRBV24-1,many,TRBJ2-1,17,CATSAFGSAGSYNEQFF,TGTGCCACCAGTGCTTTCGGGAGCGCCGGCTCCTACAATGAGCAGTTCTTC
NA,TRBV6-1,few,TRBJ1-2,14,CASSEVTGVGGYTF,TGTGCCAGCAGTGAAGTCACAGGTGTCGGCGGCTACACCTTC
NA,TRBV6-5,NA,TRBJ1-2,13,CASSYSPDYGYTF,TGTGCCAGCAGTTACTCGCCAGACTATGGCTACACCTTC
TRBD2,TRBV7-9,many,TRBJ2-7,13,CASSPSGYYEQYF,TGTGCCAGCTCGCCTAGCGGATACTACGAGCAGTACTTC
TRBD2,TRBV29-1,NA,TRBJ2-3,13,CSVKTSGGDTQYF,TGCAGCGTTAAGACTAGCGGCGGAGATACGCAGTATTTT
TRBD1,TRBV25-1,NA,TRBJ1-1,16,CASSEPQGRGNTEAFF,TGTGCCAGCAGTGAACCACAGGGGAGGGGAAACACTGAAGCTTTCTTT
TRBD2,TRBV13,NA,TRBJ2-1,20,CACSLTQVLAGGHSYNEQFF,TGTGCCTGCAGCTTAACTCAGGTGCTAGCGGGAGGGCACTCCTACAATGAGCAGTTCTTC
TRBD2,TRBV7-8,many,TRBJ2-1,16,CASSLEGAGGYNEQFF,TGTGCCAGCAGCTTAGAGGGGGCGGGAGGGTACAATGAGCAGTTCTTC
NA,TRBV2,many,TRBJ2-7,14,CASSVEVSSYEQYF,TGTGCCAGCAGTGTGGAAGTGAGCTCCTACGAGCAGTACTTC
NA,TRBV20-1,few,TRBJ2-7,16,CSASELPPSEGYEQYF,TGCAGTGCTAGCGAACTTCCCCCTAGTGAGGGCTACGAGCAGTACTTC
NA,TRBV12-3/TRBV12-4,many,TRBJ2-3,17,CASSPYPLGPSTDTQYF,TGTGCCAGCAGCCCCTACCCTCTGGGGCCAAGCACAGATACGCAGTATTTT
NA,TRBV11-3,many,TRBJ2-5,16,CASSSALRGEGETQYF,TGTGCCAGCAGCTCCGCCCTGAGGGGGGAAGGGGAGACCCAGTACTTC
TRBD2,TRBV6-1,many,TRBJ2-2,17,CASTGRSGLANTGELFF,TGTGCCAGCACGGGCCGGTCGGGACTAGCGAACACCGGGGAGCTGTTTTTT
NA,TRBV5-8,few,TRBJ2-7,13,CASSMRDGGEQYF,TGTGCCAGCAGCATGAGGGATGGGGGCGAGCAGTACTTC
TRBD2,TRBV27,many,TRBJ2-1,15,CASSLSGRRDNEQFF,TGTGCCAGCAGTTTAAGCGGGAGGCGGGACAATGAGCAGTTCTTC
NA,TRBV6-1,many,TRBJ1-1,15,CASSGGGGLNTEAFF,TGTGCCAGCAGTGGAGGTGGCGGCTTGAACACTGAAGCTTTCTTT
TRBD2,TRBV10-3,few,TRBJ2-1,14,CAIRLAGDSPEQFF,TGTGCCATCAGACTAGCGGGAGACTCGCCTGAGCAGTTCTTC
NA,TRBV18,many,TRBJ1-4,13,CASSPRTNEKLFF,TGTGCCAGCTCACCGAGGACTAATGAAAAACTGTTTTTT
NA,TRBV2,NA,TRBJ2-3,13,CASILGGQDTQYF,TGTGCCAGCATCCTTGGGGGACAAGATACGCAGTATTTT
NA,TRBV14,few,TRBJ2-1,14,CASSFNWGGNEQFF,TGTGCCAGCAGCTTTAACTGGGGTGGCAATGAGCAGTTCTTC
NA,TRBV11-1,many,TRBJ2-7,15,CASSLGVHDSYEQYF,TGTGCCAGCAGCTTGGGCGTCCACGACTCCTACGAGCAGTACTTC
NA,TRBV27,few,TRBJ2-7,14,CASSLGTNGGEQYF,TGTGCCAGCAGTTTAGGGACGAATGGGGGCGAGCAGTACTTC
NA,TRBV30,many,TRBJ1-2,12,CAWGETDYGYTF,TGTGCCTGGGGGGAAACAGACTATGGCTACACCTTC
TRBD2,TRBV15,NA,TRBJ2-2,15,CATSRTSGRSGELFF,TGTGCCACCAGCAGGACTAGCGGGAGGTCCGGGGAGCTGTTTTTT
NA,TRBV11-2,NA,TRBJ1-6,15,CASSLLARASSPLHF,TGTGCCAGCAGCTTACTGGCCCGGGCGAGTTCACCCCTCCACTTT
TRBD1,TRBV24-1,many,TRBJ2-2,14,CATSRGPNTGELFF,TGTGCCACCAGTAGGGGGCCGAACACCGGGGAGCTGTTTTTT
NA,TRBV3-1,many,TRBJ2-5,16,CASSQGTSGVGETQYF,TGTGCCAGCAGCCAGGGTACTTCGGGAGTGGGAGAGACCCAGTACTTC
NA,TRBV2,many,TRBJ1-5,13,CASSGGQRQPQHF,TGTGCCAGCAGCGGTGGACAGAGGCAGCCCCAGCATTTT
TRBD1,TRBV3-1,many,TRBJ1-2,17,CASSQGPNRGEADGYTF,TGTGCCAGCAGCCAAGGACCCAACAGGGGTGAAGCCGATGGCTACACCTTC
NA,TRBV18,many,TRBJ2-5,14,CASSPDALQWTQYF,TGTGCCAGCTCACCGGACGCCCTGCAATGGACCCAGTACTTC
NA,TRBV11-2,NA,TRBJ2-7,13,CASSLDRGHEQYF,TGTGCCAGCAGCTTAGACCGGGGCCACGAGCAGTACTTC
TRBD1,TRBV12-3/TRBV12-4,NA,TRBJ2-5,15,CASSLWIGQGETQYF,TGTGCCAGCAGTTTATGGATAGGACAGGGAGAGACCCAGTACTTC
NA,TRBV11-3,many,TRBJ2-1,12,CASSADRDEQFF,TGTGCCAGCAGCGCCGATCGGGATGAGCAGTTCTTC
TRBD2,TRBV3-1,many,TRBJ2-1,18,CASSPHALAGGRGNEQFF,TGTGCCAGCAGCCCCCACGCCCTAGCGGGAGGCCGGGGGAATGAGCAGTTCTTC
TRBD1,TRBV6-5,many,TRBJ1-6,16,CASSYRTGWDSSPLHF,TGTGCCAGCAGTTACAGGACAGGGTGGGATAGTTCACCCCTCCACTTT
NA,TRBV11-2,many,TRBJ1-1,13,CASRGVRTSEAFF,TGTGCCAGCAGGGGGGTTCGGACCTCTGAAGCTTTCTTT
TRBD2,TRBV6-1,many,TRBJ2-1,17,CASSEGLGLAGWVEQFF,TGTGCCAGCAGTGAAGGCTTGGGACTAGCGGGATGGGTAGAGCAGTTCTTC
NA,TRBV3-1,many,TRBJ1-1,14,CASSQELGDTEAFF,TGTGCCAGCAGCCAAGAACTGGGGGACACTGAAGCTTTCTTT
NA,TRBV30,many,TRBJ1-4,15,CAWQLQSGTNEKLFF,TGTGCCTGGCAGCTACAGTCGGGGACTAATGAAAAACTGTTTTTT
TRBD1,TRBV29-1,few,TRBJ2-1,15,CSVAPGQGVYNEQFF,TGCAGCGTTGCTCCGGGACAGGGGGTTTACAATGAGCAGTTCTTC
NA,TRBV6-4,few,TRBJ2-6,16,CASSDSNLPGANVLTF,TGTGCCAGCAGTGACTCCAATCTACCTGGGGCCAACGTCCTGACTTTC
NA,TRBV12-3/TRBV12-4,few,TRBJ1-5,14,CASASVAGNQPQHF,TGTGCCAGCGCCTCCGTTGCAGGCAATCAGCCCCAGCATTTT
NA,TRBV5-1,many,TRBJ1-1,14,CASSLVSLGVEAFF,TGCGCCAGCAGCTTGGTTAGTCTAGGAGTGGAGGCTTTCTTT
TRBD1,TRBV7-9,NA,TRBJ2-3,15,CASSRDRGTADTQYF,TGTGCCAGCAGCAGAGACAGGGGAACCGCAGATACGCAGTATTTT
NA,TRBV9,many,TRBJ2-1,11,CASSVNNEQFF,TGTGCCAGCAGCGTAAACAATGAGCAGTTCTTC
NA,TRBV9,many,TRBJ1-1,17,CASSVAADNRWVTEAFF,TGTGCCAGCAGCGTAGCCGCGGACAATCGGTGGGTCACTGAAGCTTTCTTT
NA,TRBV20-1,many,TRBJ1-4,14,CSARGGPRNEKLFF,TGCAGTGCTAGGGGGGGACCCCGAAACGAAAAACTGTTTTTT
NA,TRBV7-9,many,TRBJ2-5,13,CASSLSSAETQYF,TGTGCCAGCAGCTTATCGAGTGCGGAGACCCAGTACTTC
TRBD2,TRBV30,many,TRBJ2-3,16,CAWSVNLAGGEDTQYF,TGTGCCTGGAGTGTAAATCTGGCGGGGGGGGAAGATACGCAGTATTTT
NA,TRBV13,many,TRBJ1-1,13,CASSFGRNTEAFF,TGTGCCAGCAGCTTTGGGAGGAACACTGAAGCTTTCTTT
NA,TRBV20-1,many,TRBJ2-1,12,CSARVQYNEQFF,TGCAGTGCTAGGGTCCAGTACAATGAGCAGTTCTTC